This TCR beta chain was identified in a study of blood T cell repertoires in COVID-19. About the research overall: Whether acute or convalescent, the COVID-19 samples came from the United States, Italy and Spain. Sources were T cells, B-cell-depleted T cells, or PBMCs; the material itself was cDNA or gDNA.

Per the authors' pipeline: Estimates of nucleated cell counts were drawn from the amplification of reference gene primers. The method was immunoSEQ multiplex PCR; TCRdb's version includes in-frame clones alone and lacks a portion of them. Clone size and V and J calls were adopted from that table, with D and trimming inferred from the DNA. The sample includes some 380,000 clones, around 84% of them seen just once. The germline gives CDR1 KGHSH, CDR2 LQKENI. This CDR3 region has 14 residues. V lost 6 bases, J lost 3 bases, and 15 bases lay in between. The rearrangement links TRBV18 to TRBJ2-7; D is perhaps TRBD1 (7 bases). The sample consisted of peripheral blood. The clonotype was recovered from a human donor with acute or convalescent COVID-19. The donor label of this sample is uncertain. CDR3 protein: CASSSYRGLYEQYF. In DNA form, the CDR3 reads TGTGCCAGCTCGTCCTACAGGGGACTCTACGAGCAGTACTTC.